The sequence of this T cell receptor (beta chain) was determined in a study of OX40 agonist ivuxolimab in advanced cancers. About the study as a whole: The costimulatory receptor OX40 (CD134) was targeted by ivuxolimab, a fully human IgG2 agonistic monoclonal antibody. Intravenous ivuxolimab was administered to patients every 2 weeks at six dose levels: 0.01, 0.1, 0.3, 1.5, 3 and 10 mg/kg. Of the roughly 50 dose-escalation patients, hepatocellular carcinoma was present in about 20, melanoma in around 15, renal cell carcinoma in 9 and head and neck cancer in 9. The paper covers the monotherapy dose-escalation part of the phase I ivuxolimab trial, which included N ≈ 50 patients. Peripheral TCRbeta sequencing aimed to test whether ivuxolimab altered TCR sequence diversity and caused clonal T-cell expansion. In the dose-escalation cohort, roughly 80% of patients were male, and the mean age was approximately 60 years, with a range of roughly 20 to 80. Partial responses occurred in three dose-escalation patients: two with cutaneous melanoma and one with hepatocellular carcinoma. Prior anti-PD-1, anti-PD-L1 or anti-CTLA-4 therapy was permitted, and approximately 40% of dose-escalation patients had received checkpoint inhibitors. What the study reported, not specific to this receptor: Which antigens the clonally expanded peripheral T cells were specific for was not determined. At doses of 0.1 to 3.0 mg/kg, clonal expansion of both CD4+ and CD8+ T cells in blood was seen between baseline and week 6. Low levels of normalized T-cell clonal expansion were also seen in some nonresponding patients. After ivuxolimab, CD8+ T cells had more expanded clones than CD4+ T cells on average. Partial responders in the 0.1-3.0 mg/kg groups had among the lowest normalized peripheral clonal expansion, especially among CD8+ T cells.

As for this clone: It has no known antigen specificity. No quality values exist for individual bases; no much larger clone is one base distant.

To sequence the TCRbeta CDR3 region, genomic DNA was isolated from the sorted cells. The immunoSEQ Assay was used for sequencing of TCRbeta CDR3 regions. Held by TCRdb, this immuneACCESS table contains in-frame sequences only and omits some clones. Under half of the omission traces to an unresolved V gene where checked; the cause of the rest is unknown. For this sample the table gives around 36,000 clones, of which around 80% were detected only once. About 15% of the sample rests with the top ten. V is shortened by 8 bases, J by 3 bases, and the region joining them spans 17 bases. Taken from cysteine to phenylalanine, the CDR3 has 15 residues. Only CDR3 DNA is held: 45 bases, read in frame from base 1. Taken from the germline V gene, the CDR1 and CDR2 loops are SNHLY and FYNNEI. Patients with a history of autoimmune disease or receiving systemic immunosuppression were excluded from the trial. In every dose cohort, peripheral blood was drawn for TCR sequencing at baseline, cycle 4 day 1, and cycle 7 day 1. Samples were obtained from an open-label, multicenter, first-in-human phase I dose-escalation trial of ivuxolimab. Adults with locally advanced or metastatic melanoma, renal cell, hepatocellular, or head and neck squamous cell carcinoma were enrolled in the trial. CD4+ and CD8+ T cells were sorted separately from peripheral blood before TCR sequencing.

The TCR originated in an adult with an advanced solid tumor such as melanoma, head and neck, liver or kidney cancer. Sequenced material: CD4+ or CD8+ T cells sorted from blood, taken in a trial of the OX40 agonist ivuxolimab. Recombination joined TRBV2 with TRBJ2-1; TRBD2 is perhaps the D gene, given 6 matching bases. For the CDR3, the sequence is CASGGIGTVYNEQFF. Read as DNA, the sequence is TGTGCCAGCGGCGGGATCGGGACTGTCTACAATGAGCAGTTCTTC.